One sample yielded the 26 T cell receptor beta chains listed below, sequenced in a study of spatial heterogeneity in lung cancer. TCRdb re-called the 5' RACE reads with MiXCR, one entry per CDR3 protein. The table includes more than 25,000 distinct CDR3 sequences, 5% to 6% detected once. Stated time point: blood at routine non-recurrence follow-up after resection. The input material, whole RNA from tumor, nontumor lung or frozen PBMC, was sequenced unsorted. This sample comprised PBMCs, obtained at follow-up. The receptors stem from a male donor with early-stage non-small cell lung cancer.

This clonotype was seen many times. The chain combines TRBV6-6 with TRBJ2-3; D ambiguous. CDR1 and CDR2 (germline): MNHNY, SVGAGI (reference sequence). V was cut by 3 bases and J by 4 bases, with 8 bases left in between. The CDR3 runs to 13 residues. CDR3 loop: CASSYGEADTQYF. CDR3 nucleotide sequence: TGTGCCAGCAGTTATGGTGAGGCAGATACGCAGTATTTT.

In its sample, this clonotype was seen a few times. This chain uses TRBV7-2 with TRBJ2-3; tentative D call: TRBD2 (6 bases). The CDR3 is 17 amino acids. V lost 1 base, J lost 7 bases, and 21 bases lay in between. Germline values: CDR1 SGHTA, CDR2 FQGNSA. The CDR3 DNA follows: TGTGCCAGCAGCTTAGGCGGCCCGGGACTTCTTAAAAATACGCAGTATTTT. Translation gives CASSLGGPGLLKNTQYF.

V is TRBV7-2 and J is TRBJ1-4; 10 positions match TRBD1. CDR3 length: 16 amino acids. Trimming took 5 bases from V and 3 from J; bases not matched to a gene: 6. Germline CDR1 and CDR2: SGHTA and FQGNSA. DNA for the CDR3: TGTGCCAGCAGCCGACAGGGGGCGCAGTCTAATGAAAAACTGTTTTTT. Translation: CASSRQGAQSNEKLFF.

At least ten counts were recorded for this clonotype. This rearrangement joins TRBV20-1 to TRBJ2-3, with D tentatively TRBD1 (6 bases). V was shortened by 1 base and J by 0 bases, with 14 bases between the two germline ends. Germline V gives CDR1 DFQATT, CDR2 SNEGSKA (reference sequence). The CDR3 runs 16 residues. CDR3 in amino acids: CSARGSGTPSTDTQYF. The DNA of the CDR3 is TGCAGTGCTAGAGGATCCGGGACACCGAGCACAGATACGCAGTATTTT.

This clonotype has a handful of counts. This chain links TRBV18 with TRBJ2-7; weak D call: TRBD2 (5 bases). Per germline, CDR1 KGHSH and CDR2 LQKENI. The CDR3 is 12 amino acids. Trimming took 2 bases from V and 7 from J, leaving 9 bases between them. Written as DNA, the CDR3 is TGTGCCAGCTCACCAGAACGGGGTGAGCAGTACTTC. Its protein product is CASSPERGEQYF.

This clonotype was observed a handful of times. The chain joins TRBV20-1 to TRBJ2-7; TRBD1 matches at 9 bases. The CDR3 totals 14 residues. Germline-derived CDR1 and CDR2 are DFQATT and SNEGSKA (reference sequence). V trimming: 6 bases; J trimming: 4 bases; junction bases outside the gene matches: 10. CDR3 amino acids: CSAGGGTGIYEQYV. The CDR3 DNA is TGCAGTGCCGGGGGCGGGACAGGGATTTACGAGCAGTACGTC.

This clonotype was seen repeatedly, ten times or more. The gene calls are TRBV6-1 and TRBJ2-3; no clear D. CDR1 MNHNS and CDR2 SASEGT come from the germline V gene. The CDR3 is made up of 12 amino acids. With 6 bases removed from V and 2 bases from J, the gap between germline ends came to 6 bases. The CDR3 region has the DNA TGTGCCAGCAGATTAACCACAGATACGCAGTATTTT. Translation gives CASRLTTDTQYF.

The CDR3 here is CASSLDRTYNEQFF. The CDR3 region has the DNA TGTGCCAGCAGCTTAGACAGAACCTACAATGAGCAGTTCTTC. V is TRBV7-2 and J is TRBJ2-1; the D is unclear. The CDR3 contains 14 residues. Germline V CDR1 and CDR2: SGHTA, FQGNSA. V was shortened by 1 base and J by 2 bases, with 6 bases between the two germline ends. The variable domain in full, completed from reference TRBV7-2 and TRBJ2-1, reads GAGVSQSPSNKVTEKGKDVELRCDPISGHTALYWYRQSLGQGLEFLIYFQGNSAPDKSGLPSDRFSAERTGGSVSTLTIQRTQQEDSAVYLCASSLDRTYNEQFFGPGTRLTVL.

This clonotype was counted at least ten times. V usage is TRBV5-1 and J usage is TRBJ2-3; a possible D gene is TRBD2 (5 bases). V lost 3 bases to trimming and J lost 5 bases, with 16 bases between them. The CDR3 is 15 amino acids. Germline loops: CDR1 SGHRS, CDR2 YFSETQ. Written as DNA, the CDR3 is TGCGCCAGCAGCTCTGGTATGAGTCGGGAAGATACGCAGTATTTT. The encoded protein is CASSSGMSREDTQYF.

This clonotype was counted many times. The chain employs TRBV15 and TRBJ1-2; TRBD1 might be the D (5 bases). With 5 bases removed from V and 4 bases from J, the gap between germline ends came to 8 bases. The CDR3 consists of 12 residues. CDR1 and CDR2 from the germline V gene are LNHNV and YYDKDF (reference sequence). In DNA, the CDR3 is TGTGCCACCAGCCTTACAGGCTATGGCTACACCTTC. Translated: CATSLTGYGYTF.

This clonotype has a handful of counts. The V and J genes are TRBV20-1 and TRBJ1-5, with a weak D call TRBD1 (5 bases). This CDR3 is built from 17 residues. The germline gives CDR1 DFQATT, CDR2 SNEGSKA (reference sequence). V lost 1 base and J 0 bases, leaving 16 bases between the germline ends. The CDR3 DNA reads TGCAGTGCTAGAGGGCCCATGGGGAGGGGTAGCAATCAGCCCCAGCATTTT. Its translation is CSARGPMGRGSNQPQHF.

This rearrangement joins TRBV5-1 to TRBJ1-6; D unresolved. Per germline, CDR1 SGHRS and CDR2 YFSETQ. Trimming shortened V by 2 bases and J by 8 bases, and 8 bases separated the two germline ends. The CDR3 is 13 residues long. In DNA, the CDR3 is TGCGCCAGCAGCTTTGTGTCGGATTCACCCCTCCACTTT. This gives the protein CASSFVSDSPLHF.

This clonotype occurred a few times. The chain employs TRBV5-6 and TRBJ2-1; no definite D call. CDR1 and CDR2 from the germline V gene are SGHDT and YYEEEE. The CDR3 is made up of 15 amino acids. The V end was cut by 0 bases, the J end by 2 bases, with 9 bases between. For the CDR3, the DNA is TGTGCCAGCAGCTTGGATTGGGGTGCCTACAATGAGCAGTTCTTC. It codes for CASSLDWGAYNEQFF.

This clonotype occurred a few times. The V call is TRBV12-3 or TRBV12-4, the J call TRBJ2-7; D unresolved. The CDR3 length is 13 residues. Deletions cut 3 bases from V and 4 bases from J, with 10 bases between. The CDR3 is CASSLLPQYEQYV. For the CDR3, the DNA is TGTGCCAGCAGTTTGCTCCCCCAATACGAGCAGTACGTC.

This clonotype has ten or more counts. This chain uses TRBV3-1 with TRBJ2-1; tentatively, D is TRBD2 (6 bases). Germline CDR1 LGHDT, CDR2 YNNKEL (reference sequence). The CDR3 spans 16 residues. V was clipped by 0 bases and J by 9 bases, with 18 bases between them. The DNA of the CDR3 is TGTGCCAGCAGCCAAGATACCCTAGCGAAGGTCGGTGAGCAGTTCTTC. Its translation: CASSQDTLAKVGEQFF.

The rearrangement uses TRBV7-2 and TRBJ2-1, with TRBD1 matching 8 bases. V lost 5 bases, J lost 7 bases, and 7 bases stayed unmatched. The CDR3 totals 14 residues. The germline V gene has CDR1 SGHTA and CDR2 FQGNSA. CDR3 sequence: CASSAPNRGNEQFF. The CDR3 bases are TGTGCCAGCAGCGCTCCAAACAGGGGGAATGAGCAGTTCTTC.

This clonotype was seen at least ten times. The chain joins TRBV3-1 to TRBJ1-2; 7 positions agree with TRBD1. Germline V lookup: CDR1 LGHDT, CDR2 YNNKEL (reference sequence). Losses at the gene ends were 4 bases for V and 2 bases for J; bases not matched to a gene: 10. The CDR3 extends over 16 amino acids. The CDR3 here is CASSPRLWDSNYGYTF. The CDR3 nucleotides are TGTGCCAGCAGCCCACGACTTTGGGACAGCAACTATGGCTACACCTTC. Supplemented by reference TRBV3-1 and TRBJ1-2, the full variable domain reads DTAVSQTPKYLVTQMGNDKSIKCEQNLGHDTMYWYKQDSKKFLKIMFSYNNKELIINETVPNRFSPKSPDKAHLNLHINSLELGDSAVYFCASSPRLWDSNYGYTFGSGTRLTVV.

The gene calls are TRBV20-1 and TRBJ2-5; the match to TRBD1 covers 8 bases. Per the germline V gene, CDR1 is DFQATT and CDR2 is SNEGSKA (reference sequence). The CDR3 runs to 14 residues. V shed 3 bases and J 6 bases; nucleotides not matched to a gene: 9. CDR3 bases: TGCAGTGCTAGCGGACAGGGAACGCGGAAGACCCAGTACTTC. This translates into CSASGQGTRKTQYF.

Ten or more counts support this clonotype. The chain has TRBV6-2 or TRBV6-3 and TRBJ1-1, with D possibly matching TRBD1 (5 bases). The V gene lost 4 bases and the J gene lost 5 bases, with 17 bases spanning the gap. CDR1 is MNHEY and CDR2 is SVGEGT in the germline V gene. This CDR3 is 15 amino acids long. The CDR3 region has the DNA TGTGCCAGCAGTTTTTCCGGGACGGGGGGGACTGAAGCTTTCTTT. Protein: CASSFSGTGGTEAFF.

This clonotype is deemed medium-sized (0.01 to 0.1%). The genes are TRBV15 and TRBJ2-3, with TRBD2 as a possible D gene (5 bases). Per the germline V gene, CDR1 is LNHNV and CDR2 is YYDKDF (reference sequence). The CDR3 runs to 16 residues. V lost 1 base and J 1 base, leaving 12 bases between the germline ends. The CDR3: CATSRGLNPRTDTQYF. CDR3 DNA: TGTGCCACCAGCAGAGGACTAAACCCCCGCACAGATACGCAGTATTTT. The full variable domain, its missing parts supplied by reference TRBV15 and TRBJ2-3, is DAMVIQNPRYQVTQFGKPVTLSCSQTLNHNVMYWYQQKSSQAPKLLFHYYDKDFNNEADTPDNFQSRRPNTSFCFLDIRSPGLGDTAMYLCATSRGLNPRTDTQYFGPGTRLTVL.

This clonotype was seen at least ten times. The gene calls are TRBV20-1 and TRBJ2-5; 7 bases line up with TRBD2. Germline CDR1 is DFQATT and CDR2 is SNEGSKA (reference sequence). The J segment lost 5 bases and the V segment lost 0 bases, leaving 9 bases of the junction unmatched. This CDR3 contains 15 residues. The CDR3: CSARDRLAVRETQYF. In DNA form, the CDR3 reads TGCAGTGCTAGAGATCGCCTAGCGGTGCGGGAGACCCAGTACTTC.

This clonotype was seen many times. The chain couples TRBV6-2 or TRBV6-3 to TRBJ2-3, with D perhaps TRBD1 (6 bases). The V and J ends lost 6 bases and 2 bases respectively, with 12 bases between them. The CDR3 sequence is 14 residues long. Germline loops: CDR1 MNHEY, CDR2 SVGEGT. The CDR3 coding sequence is TGTGCCAGCAGAGAGGACAGAAACACAGATACGCAGTATTTT. Residues: CASREDRNTDTQYF.

This clonotype was counted many times. The chain couples TRBV19 to TRBJ2-1; D might be TRBD2 (6 bases). V lost 7 bases and J 10 bases, leaving 11 bases between the germline ends. CDR1 and CDR2 from the germline V gene are LNHDA and SQIVND (reference sequence). This CDR3 has 11 amino acids. The DNA of the CDR3 is TGTGCCAGTACCTCCGGGGGAGAGCAGTTCTTC. Translated: CASTSGGEQFF.

The table lists this clonotype with many counts. This chain connects TRBV29-1 to TRBJ2-2; no clear D. Trimming cost V 3 bases and J 0 bases, with 8 bases left between them. Looked up from germline, CDR1 is SQVTM and CDR2 is ANQGSEA. The length of the CDR3 is 14 residues. The CDR3 spells CSVDGPSNTGELFF. CDR3 nucleotide sequence: TGCAGCGTTGACGGCCCATCGAACACCGGGGAGCTGTTTTTT.

In its sample, this clonotype was seen many times. The gene calls are TRBV4-3 and TRBJ2-7; TRBD1 or TRBD2 may be the D gene (5 bases each). The CDR3 is made up of 13 amino acids. CDR1 is LGHNA, CDR2 YSLEER, per germline. The V end lost 6 bases, the J end lost 5 bases, and 14 bases lay between the germline ends. The CDR3 region is CASSYREGDEQYF. The CDR3 DNA reads TGCGCCAGCAGTTACCGGGAAGGGGACGAGCAGTACTTC.

The sample holds many counts of this clonotype. The genes are TRBV7-9 and TRBJ2-2; 10 bases match TRBD1. Germline V gene sequence: CDR1 SEHNR, CDR2 FQNEAQ (reference sequence). CDR3 length: 17 amino acids. The J segment lost 6 bases and the V segment lost 4 bases, leaving 11 bases of the junction unmatched. CDR3 loop: CASSSTGSGTGAGELFF. In DNA form, the CDR3 reads TGTGCCAGCAGCTCGACCGGTTCCGGGACAGGGGCCGGGGAGCTGTTTTTT.